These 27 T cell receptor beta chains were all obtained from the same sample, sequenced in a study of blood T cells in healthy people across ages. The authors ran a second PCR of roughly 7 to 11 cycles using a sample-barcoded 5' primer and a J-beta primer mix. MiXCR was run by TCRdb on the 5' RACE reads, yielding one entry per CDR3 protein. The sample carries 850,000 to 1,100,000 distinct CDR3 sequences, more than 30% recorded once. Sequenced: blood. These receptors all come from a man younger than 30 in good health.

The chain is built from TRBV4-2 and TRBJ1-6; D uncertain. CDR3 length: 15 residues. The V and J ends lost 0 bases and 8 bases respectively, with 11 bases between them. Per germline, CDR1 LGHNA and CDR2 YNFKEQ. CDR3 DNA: TGTGCCAGCAGCCAAGATTGGAGACCCGATTCACCCCTCCACTTT. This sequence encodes CASSQDWRPDSPLHF.

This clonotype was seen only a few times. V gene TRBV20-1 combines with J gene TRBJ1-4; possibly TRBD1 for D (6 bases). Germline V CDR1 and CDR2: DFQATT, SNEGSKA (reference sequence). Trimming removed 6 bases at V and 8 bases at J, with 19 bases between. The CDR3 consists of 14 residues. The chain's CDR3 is CSAPRQAPGEKLFF. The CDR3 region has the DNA TGCAGTGCCCCTCGACAGGCTCCCGGGGAAAAACTGTTTTTT.

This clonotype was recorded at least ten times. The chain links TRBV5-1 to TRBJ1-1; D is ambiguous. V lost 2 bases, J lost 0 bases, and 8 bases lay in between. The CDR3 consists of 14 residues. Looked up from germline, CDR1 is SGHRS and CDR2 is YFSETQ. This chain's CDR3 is CASSLGILNTEAFF. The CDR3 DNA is TGCGCCAGCAGCTTAGGGATCCTGAACACTGAAGCTTTCTTT.

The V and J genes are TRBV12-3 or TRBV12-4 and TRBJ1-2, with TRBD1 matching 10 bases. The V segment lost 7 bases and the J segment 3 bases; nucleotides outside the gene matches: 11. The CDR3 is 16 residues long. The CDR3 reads CASKGPGTGEHYGYTF. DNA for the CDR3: TGTGCCAGCAAGGGTCCCGGGACAGGGGAACACTATGGCTACACCTTC.

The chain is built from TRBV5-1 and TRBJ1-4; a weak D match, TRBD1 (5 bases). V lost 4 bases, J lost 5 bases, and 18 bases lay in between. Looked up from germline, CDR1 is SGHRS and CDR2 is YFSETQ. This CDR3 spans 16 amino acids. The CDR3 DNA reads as TGCGCCAGCAGCGCCGAAGCGGGGACTGGGAATGAAAAACTGTTTTTT. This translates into CASSAEAGTGNEKLFF.

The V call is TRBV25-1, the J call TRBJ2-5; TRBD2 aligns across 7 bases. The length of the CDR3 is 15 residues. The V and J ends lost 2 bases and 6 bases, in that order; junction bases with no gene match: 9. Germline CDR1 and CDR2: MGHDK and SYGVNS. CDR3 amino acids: CASSELTSRGKTQYF. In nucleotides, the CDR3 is TGTGCCAGCAGTGAACTGACTAGCAGAGGCAAGACCCAGTACTTC.

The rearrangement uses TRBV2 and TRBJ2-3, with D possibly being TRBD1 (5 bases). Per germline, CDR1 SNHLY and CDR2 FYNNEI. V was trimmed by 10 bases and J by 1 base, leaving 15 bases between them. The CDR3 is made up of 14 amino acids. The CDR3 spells CATKTGSGTDTQYF. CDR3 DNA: TGTGCCACCAAAACAGGATCGGGCACAGATACGCAGTATTTT.

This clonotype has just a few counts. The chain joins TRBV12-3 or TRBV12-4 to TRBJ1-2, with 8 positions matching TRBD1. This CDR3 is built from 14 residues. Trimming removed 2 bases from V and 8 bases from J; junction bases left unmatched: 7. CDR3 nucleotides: TGTGCCAGCAGTTTACCCGACAGGGGACCGGGCTACACCTTC. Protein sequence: CASSLPDRGPGYTF.

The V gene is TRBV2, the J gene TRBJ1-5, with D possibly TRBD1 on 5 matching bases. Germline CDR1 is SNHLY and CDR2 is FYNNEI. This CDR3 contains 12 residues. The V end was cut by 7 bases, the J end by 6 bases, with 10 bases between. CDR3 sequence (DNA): TGTGCCAGCAAGAGGGGCGGTCAGCCCCAGCATTTT. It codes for CASKRGGQPQHF.

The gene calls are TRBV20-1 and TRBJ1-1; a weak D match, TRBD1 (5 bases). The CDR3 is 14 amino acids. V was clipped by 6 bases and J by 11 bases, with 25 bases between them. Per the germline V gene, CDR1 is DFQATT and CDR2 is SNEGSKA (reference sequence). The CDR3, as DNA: TGCAGTGCCAGACCTCTCTTGACTGGGGCTGCCGCTTTCTTT. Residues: CSARPLLTGAAAFF.

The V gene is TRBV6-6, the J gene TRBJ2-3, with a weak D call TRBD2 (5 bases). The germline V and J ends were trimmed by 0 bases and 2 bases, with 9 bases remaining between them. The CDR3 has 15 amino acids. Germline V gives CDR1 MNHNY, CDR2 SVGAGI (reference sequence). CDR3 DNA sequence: TGTGCCAGCAGTTACTCTCCCGGGGACACAGATACGCAGTATTTT. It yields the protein CASSYSPGDTDTQYF.

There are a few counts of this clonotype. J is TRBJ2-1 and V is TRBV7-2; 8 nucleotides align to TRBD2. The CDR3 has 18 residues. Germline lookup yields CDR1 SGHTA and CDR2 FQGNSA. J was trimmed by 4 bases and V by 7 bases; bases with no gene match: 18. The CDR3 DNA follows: TGTGCCAGCAACTCTCAGACGAATTCGCGGGGGGCATACAATGAGCAGTTCTTC. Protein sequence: CASNSQTNSRGAYNEQFF.

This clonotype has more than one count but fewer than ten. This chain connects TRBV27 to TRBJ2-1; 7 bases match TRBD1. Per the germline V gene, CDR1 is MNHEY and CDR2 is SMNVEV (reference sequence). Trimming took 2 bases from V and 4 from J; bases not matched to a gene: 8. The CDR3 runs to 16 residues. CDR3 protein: CASSLTTGPPYNEQFF. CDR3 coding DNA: TGTGCCAGCAGTTTAACGACAGGGCCCCCATACAATGAGCAGTTCTTC.

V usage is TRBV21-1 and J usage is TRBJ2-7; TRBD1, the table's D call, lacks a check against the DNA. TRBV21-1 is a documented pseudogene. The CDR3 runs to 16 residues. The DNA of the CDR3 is TGTGCCAGCAGCAAGTTACAGGGTGAGTTGTGCTTCGAGCAGTACTTC. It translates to CASSKLQGELCFEQYF.

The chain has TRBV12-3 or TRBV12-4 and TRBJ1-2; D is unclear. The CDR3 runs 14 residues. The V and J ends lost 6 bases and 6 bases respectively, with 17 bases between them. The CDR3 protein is CASSPGRAMNGYTF. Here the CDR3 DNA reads TGTGCCAGCAGCCCAGGACGGGCCATGAATGGCTACACCTTC.

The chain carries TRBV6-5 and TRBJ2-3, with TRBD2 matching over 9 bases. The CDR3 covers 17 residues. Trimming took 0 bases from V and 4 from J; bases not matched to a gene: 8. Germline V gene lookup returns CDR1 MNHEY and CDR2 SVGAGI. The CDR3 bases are TGTGCCAGCAGTTACTCGGGGACTAGCTGGGGCGCAGATACGCAGTATTTT. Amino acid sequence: CASSYSGTSWGADTQYF.

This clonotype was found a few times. The CDR3 region is CASSTGPTNEKLFF. The CDR3 DNA reads as TGTGCCAGCAGCACCGGTCCCACTAATGAAAAACTGTTTTTT. The chain employs TRBV12-3 or TRBV12-4 and TRBJ1-4, with unresolved D. The V gene lost 6 bases and the J gene lost 2 bases, with 10 bases spanning the gap. CDR3 length: 14 amino acids.

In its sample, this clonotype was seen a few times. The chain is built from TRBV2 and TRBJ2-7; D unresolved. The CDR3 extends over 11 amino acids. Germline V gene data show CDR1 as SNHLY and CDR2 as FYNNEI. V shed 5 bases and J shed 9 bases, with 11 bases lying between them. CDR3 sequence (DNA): TGTGCCAGCAGTTTGTCTCCTGGGCAGTACTTC. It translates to CASSLSPGQYF.

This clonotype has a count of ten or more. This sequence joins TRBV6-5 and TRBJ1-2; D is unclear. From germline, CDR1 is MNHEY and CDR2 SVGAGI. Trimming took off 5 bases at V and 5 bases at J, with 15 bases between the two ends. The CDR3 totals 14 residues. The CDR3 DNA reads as TGTGCCAGCAGTCTACTCAGGCTGGGGTATGGCTACACCTTC. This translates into CASSLLRLGYGYTF.

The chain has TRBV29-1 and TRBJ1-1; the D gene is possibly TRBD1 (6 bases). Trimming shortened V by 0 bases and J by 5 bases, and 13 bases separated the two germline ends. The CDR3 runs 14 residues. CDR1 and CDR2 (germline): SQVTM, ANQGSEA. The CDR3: CSVEEPGEGTEAFF. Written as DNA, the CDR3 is TGCAGCGTTGAAGAACCAGGGGAAGGGACTGAAGCTTTCTTT.

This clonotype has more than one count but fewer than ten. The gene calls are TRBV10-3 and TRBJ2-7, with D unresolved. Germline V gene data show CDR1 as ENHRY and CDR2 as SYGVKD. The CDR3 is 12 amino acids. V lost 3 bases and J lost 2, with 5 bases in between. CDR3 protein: CAISDETYEQYF. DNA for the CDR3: TGTGCCATCAGTGACGAGACCTACGAGCAGTACTTC.

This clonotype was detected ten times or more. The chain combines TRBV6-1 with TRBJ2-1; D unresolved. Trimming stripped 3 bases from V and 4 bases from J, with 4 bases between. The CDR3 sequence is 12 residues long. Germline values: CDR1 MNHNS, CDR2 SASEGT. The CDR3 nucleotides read TGTGCCAGCAGTGAGGAGTACAATGAGCAGTTCTTC. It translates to CASSEEYNEQFF.

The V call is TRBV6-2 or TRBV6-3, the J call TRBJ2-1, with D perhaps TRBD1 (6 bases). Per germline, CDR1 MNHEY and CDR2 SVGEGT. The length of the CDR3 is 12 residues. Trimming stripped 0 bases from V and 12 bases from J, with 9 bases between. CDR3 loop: CASSYSQGRQFF. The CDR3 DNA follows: TGTGCCAGCAGTTACTCACAGGGAAGGCAGTTCTTC.

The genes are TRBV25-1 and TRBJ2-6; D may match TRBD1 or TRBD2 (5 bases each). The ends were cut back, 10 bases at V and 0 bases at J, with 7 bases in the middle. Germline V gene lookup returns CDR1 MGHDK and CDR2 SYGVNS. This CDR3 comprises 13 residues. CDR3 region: CATGTSGANVLTF. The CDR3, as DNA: TGTGCCACCGGGACCTCTGGGGCCAACGTCCTGACTTTC.

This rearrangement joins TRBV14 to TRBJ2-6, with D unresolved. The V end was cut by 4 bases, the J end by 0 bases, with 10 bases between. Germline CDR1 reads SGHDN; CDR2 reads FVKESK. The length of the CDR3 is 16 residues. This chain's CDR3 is CASSPPNDSGANVLTF. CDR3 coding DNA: TGTGCCAGCAGCCCGCCGAATGACTCTGGGGCCAACGTCCTGACTTTC.

As DNA, the CDR3 is TGTGCCAGCAGCCCAAACAGGGGCTGGCGTCCGTACTTC. Residues: CASSPNRGWRPYF. The chain recombines TRBV14 with TRBJ2-4, with 7 bases fitting TRBD1. In germline, CDR1 is SGHDN, CDR2 FVKESK. This CDR3 region has 13 residues. The ends lost 4 bases at V and 15 bases at J; junction bases unmatched: 12.

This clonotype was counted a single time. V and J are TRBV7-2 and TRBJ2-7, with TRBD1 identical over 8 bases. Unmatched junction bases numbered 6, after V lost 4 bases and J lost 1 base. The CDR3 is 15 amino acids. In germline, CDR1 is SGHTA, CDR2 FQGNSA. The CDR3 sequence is CASSYHQGASYEQYF. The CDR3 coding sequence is TGTGCCAGCAGCTACCATCAGGGGGCTTCCTACGAGCAGTACTTC.